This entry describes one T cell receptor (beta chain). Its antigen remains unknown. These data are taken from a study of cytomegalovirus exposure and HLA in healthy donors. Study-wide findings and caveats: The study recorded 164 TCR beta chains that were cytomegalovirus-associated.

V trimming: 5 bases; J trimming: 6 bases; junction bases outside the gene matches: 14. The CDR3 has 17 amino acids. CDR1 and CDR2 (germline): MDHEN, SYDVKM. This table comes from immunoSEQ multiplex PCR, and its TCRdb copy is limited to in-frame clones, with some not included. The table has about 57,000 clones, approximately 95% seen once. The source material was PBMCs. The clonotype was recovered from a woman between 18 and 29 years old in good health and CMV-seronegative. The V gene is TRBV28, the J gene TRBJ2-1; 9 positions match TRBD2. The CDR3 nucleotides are TGTGCCAGCAGTGGGATATTAGCGGGAGTGAGATCCAATGAGCAGTTCTTC. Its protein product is CASSGILAGVRSNEQFF.